The 21 T cell receptor beta chains given below trace back to one sample, sequenced in a study of siplizumab effects on memory and regulatory T cells. This table comes from immunoSEQ multiplex PCR, and its TCRdb copy is limited to in-frame clones, with some not included. The repertoire consists of approximately 48,000 clones, with 93% occurring once and the leading ten covering 17%. The sequenced material came from CD8+ T cells sorted from blood. The receptors here all came from a human donor in good health.

This clone was counted once. V is TRBV6-4 and J is TRBJ2-7, with TRBD2 matching 10 bases. Germline V lookup: CDR1 MRHNA, CDR2 SNTAGT. The CDR3 sequence is 14 residues long. With V trimmed by 4 bases and J by 6 bases, 6 bases remained unmatched. CDR3 loop: CASSVAGGIGEQYF. The DNA of the CDR3 is TGTGCCAGCAGTGTAGCGGGAGGAATCGGCGAGCAGTACTTC.

The V call is TRBV27, the J call TRBJ2-2; 13 positions agree with TRBD2. The ends lost 1 base at V and 5 bases at J; junction bases unmatched: 4. Germline V lookup: CDR1 MNHEY, CDR2 SMNVEV (reference sequence). This CDR3 contains 17 residues. CDR3 in amino acids: CASSLWEGLAGTGELFF. The CDR3 DNA reads as TGTGCCAGCAGTTTATGGGAGGGACTAGCGGGGACCGGGGAGCTGTTTTTT.

The V gene is TRBV28, the J gene TRBJ2-7; no firm D call. This CDR3 spans 13 amino acids. Germline lookup yields CDR1 MDHEN and CDR2 SYDVKM. The germline V and J ends were trimmed by 4 bases and 6 bases, with 13 bases remaining between them. Here the CDR3 reads CASSSSGLGEQYF. DNA for the CDR3: TGTGCCAGCAGTTCTAGTGGGCTGGGCGAGCAGTACTTC.

This chain links TRBV29-1 with TRBJ2-2; 7 nucleotides line up with TRBD2. The CDR3 sequence is 16 residues long. V was pared by 3 bases and J by 8 bases, with 15 bases of the junction left unmatched. Germline V CDR1 and CDR2: SQVTM, ANQGSEA. This chain's CDR3 is CSVEAERGNALGELFF. As DNA, the CDR3 is TGCAGCGTTGAGGCCGAGCGGGGTAATGCTTTAGGGGAGCTGTTTTTT.

CDR3 bases: TGTGCCACCAGTCTTACGGGGAACATTCAGTACTTC. Protein: CATSLTGNIQYF. J is TRBJ2-4 and V is TRBV15, with D possibly matching TRBD2 (5 bases). Germline values: CDR1 LNHNV, CDR2 YYDKDF (reference sequence). V lost 6 bases and J lost 7, with 10 bases in between. The CDR3 has 12 amino acids.

By share, this clone counts as medium-sized. V usage is TRBV14 and J usage is TRBJ2-1; D ambiguous. Germline lookup yields CDR1 SGHDN and CDR2 FVKESK. The CDR3 length is 13 residues. Trimming took off 4 bases at V and 8 bases at J, with 12 bases between the two ends. CDR3 amino acids: CASSPGPAYEQFF. CDR3 sequence (DNA): TGTGCCAGCAGCCCCGGACCAGCCTATGAGCAGTTCTTC.

The chain employs TRBV2 and TRBJ1-1, with TRBD1 as a possible D gene (6 bases). V was trimmed by 5 bases and J by 4 bases, leaving 11 bases between them. CDR3 size: 13 residues. Germline-derived CDR1 and CDR2 are SNHLY and FYNNEI. CDR3: CASSQTGPTEAFF. The DNA of the CDR3 is TGTGCCAGCAGTCAAACAGGGCCCACTGAAGCTTTCTTT. Full variable domain (rest looked up from reference TRBV2 and TRBJ1-1): EPEVTQTPSHQVTQMGQEVILRCVPISNHLYFYWYRQILGQKVEFLVSFYNNEISEKSEIFDDQFSVERPDGSNFTLKIRSTKLEDSAMYFCASSQTGPTEAFFGQGTRLTVV.

The V call is TRBV19, the J call TRBJ1-5; tentatively, D is TRBD1 (5 bases). Trimming removed 1 base at V and 4 bases at J, with 8 bases between. The CDR3 contains 14 residues. Germline-derived CDR1 and CDR2 are LNHDA and SQIVND (reference sequence). The CDR3 region has the DNA TGTGCCAGTAGTATAGTTCCAGGGAATCAGCCCCAGCATTTT. It encodes CASSIVPGNQPQHF. Full variable domain (missing parts from reference TRBV19 and TRBJ1-5): DGGITQSPKYLFRKEGQNVTLSCEQNLNHDAMYWYRQDPGQGLRLIYYSQIVNDFQKGDIAEGYSVSREKKESFPLTVTSAQKNPTAFYLCASSIVPGNQPQHFGDGTRLSIL.

This clone appeared a single time. The V call is TRBV11-2, the J call TRBJ2-1; 8 bases match TRBD2. The germline V gene has CDR1 SGHAT and CDR2 FQNNGV. The CDR3 runs 15 residues. J lost 6 bases, V lost 2 bases, and 6 bases had no gene match. CDR3 loop: CASSLYRTSLNEQFF. As DNA, the CDR3 is TGTGCCAGCAGCTTATACAGGACTAGCCTCAATGAGCAGTTCTTC.

The V gene is TRBV28, the J gene TRBJ2-6; 9 nucleotides align to TRBD1. This CDR3 region has 19 residues. Germline CDR1 reads MDHEN; CDR2 reads SYDVKM. With V trimmed by 5 bases and J by 4 bases, 15 bases remained unmatched. The CDR3: CASSTPVGQGISGANVLTF. CDR3 DNA: TGTGCCAGCAGTACACCGGTGGGACAGGGAATCTCCGGGGCCAACGTCCTGACTTTC.

The chain employs TRBV27 and TRBJ2-7, with D unclear. CDR1 and CDR2 (germline): MNHEY, SMNVEV (reference sequence). The CDR3 covers 14 residues. The germline V and J ends were trimmed by 2 bases and 6 bases, with 14 bases remaining between them. The CDR3 DNA reads as TGTGCCAGCAGTTTAAAAATCCAAACCTCCGAGCAGTACTTC. Its protein product is CASSLKIQTSEQYF.

This sequence joins TRBV11-3 and TRBJ2-2, with D possibly TRBD1 on 6 matching bases. Trimming pared 5 bases from V and 2 bases from J, leaving 12 bases between. The germline V gene has CDR1 SGHNT and CDR2 YENEEA. This CDR3 is built from 15 residues. The CDR3 nucleotides are TGTGCCAGCAGCCCGGACAGCCTAAACACCGGGGAGCTGTTTTTT. This sequence encodes CASSPDSLNTGELFF.

The V call is TRBV7-6, the J call TRBJ1-2, with D unresolved. V was shortened by 0 bases and J by 2 bases, with 4 bases between the two germline ends. The germline CDR1 and CDR2 sequences are SGHVS and FNYEAQ. CDR3 size: 13 residues. The CDR3 spells CASSLAGNYGYTF. The CDR3 DNA sequence: TGTGCCAGCAGCTTAGCTGGCAACTATGGCTACACCTTC.

This clone has only one observation. This rearrangement joins TRBV19 to TRBJ2-1; possible D gene TRBD2, 6 bases. Trimming removed 1 base at V and 3 bases at J, with 16 bases between. This CDR3 is 17 amino acids long. The germline V gene encodes CDR1 LNHDA and CDR2 SQIVND (reference sequence). CDR3 nucleotide sequence: TGTGCCAGTAGTATAGGGGCTCTAGCGTCTTTCTACAATGAGCAGTTCTTC. Its translation is CASSIGALASFYNEQFF.

This sequence joins TRBV19 and TRBJ2-7, with 13 nucleotides matching TRBD2. The CDR3 is 17 amino acids. Germline V gene lookup returns CDR1 LNHDA and CDR2 SQIVND (reference sequence). The V segment lost 4 bases and the J segment 1 base; nucleotides outside the gene matches: 7. The CDR3 coding sequence is TGTGCCAGTAGTACGACTAGCGGGGGGACGATTTCCTACGAGCAGTACTTC. It encodes CASSTTSGGTISYEQYF.

The chain couples TRBV4-2 to TRBJ2-7; 9 bases are shared with TRBD2. Germline-derived CDR1 and CDR2 are LGHNA and YNFKEQ. V was pared by 0 bases and J by 7 bases, with 10 bases of the junction left unmatched. This CDR3 is built from 16 residues. In DNA, the CDR3 is TGTGCCAGCAGCCAAGAGGGAGCGGGAGGACCGACGGAGCAGTACTTC. Residues: CASSQEGAGGPTEQYF.

The CDR3 nucleotides read TGTGCCAGCAGTGGATACCGAACCGGGACAGGGAATCAGCCCCAGCATTTT. Translating it yields CASSGYRTGTGNQPQHF. The rearrangement joins TRBV27 to TRBJ1-5, with 9 positions matching TRBD1. Germline V CDR1 and CDR2: MNHEY, SMNVEV (reference sequence). J gave up 4 bases and V 5 bases, and 12 bases lay outside the gene matches. The CDR3 is 17 amino acids.

This clone is medium-sized in the sample. This chain connects TRBV5-6 to TRBJ2-1; D uncertain. Germline CDR1 is SGHDT and CDR2 is YYEEEE. The V end lost 1 base, the J end lost 7 bases, and 0 bases lay between the germline ends. The length of the CDR3 is 10 residues. The CDR3: CASSLNEQFF. The DNA of the CDR3 is TGTGCCAGCAGCTTGAATGAGCAGTTCTTC.

The chain joins TRBV7-9 to TRBJ2-4; D may match TRBD1 or TRBD2 (5 bases each). The V gene's germline CDR1 is SEHNR and CDR2 FQNEAQ (reference sequence). The CDR3 is 13 residues long. Between the trimmed V and J ends, which lost 5 bases and 8 bases, there was a span of 13 bases. For the CDR3, the DNA is TGTGCCAGCAGCGACCCGATGGGGGACATTCAGTACTTC. Residues: CASSDPMGDIQYF.

Notes on this clone: Other DNA variants within this sample encode the same CDR3. V usage is TRBV27 and J usage is TRBJ2-1; weak D call: TRBD1 (6 bases). V was cut by 5 bases and J by 2 bases, with 10 bases left in between. Germline V gives CDR1 MNHEY, CDR2 SMNVEV (reference sequence). The CDR3 consists of 14 residues. The CDR3 bases are TGTGCCAGCAGTAGAGGGGGAACCTACAATGAGCAGTTCTTC. Its translation: CASSRGGTYNEQFF.

The chain joins TRBV7-3 to TRBJ2-3, with 9 bases lining up with TRBD1. CDR1 and CDR2 from the germline V gene are SGHTA and FQGTGA. V lost 2 bases to trimming and J lost 3 bases; unmatched junction nucleotides: 3. The CDR3 consists of 15 residues. CDR3 residues: CASSLGTGLTDTQYF. The CDR3 DNA sequence: TGTGCCAGCAGCTTAGGGACAGGGTTAACAGATACGCAGTATTTT. Complete variable domain (other parts from reference TRBV7-3 and TRBJ2-3): GAGVSQTPSNKVTEKGKYVELRCDPISGHTALYWYRQSLGQGPEFLIYFQGTGAADDSGLPNDRFFAVRPEGSVSTLKIQRTERGDSAVYLCASSLGTGLTDTQYFGPGTRLTVL.